This T cell receptor (beta chain) emerged from a study of blood T cells in healthy people across ages (dated by TCRdb to about 2015). Study-wide context: In model experiments, roughly one uniquely barcoded TCR beta cDNA molecule per two T cells was captured by template switching. Using the same blood draw, the study looked at two additional independent replicas of 1 million unique cDNA reads for two donors, one aged 18 to 29 and the other aged 80 or older. Donors of different ages were randomly distributed across sequencing lanes to avoid experimental bias. Using deep sequencing normalized with unique cDNA molecular identifiers, the study measured how TCR beta repertoire diversity changes with age. The donors were divided into four age groups: young (average 16 years), middle-aged (roughly 40), aged (around 59) and long-lived (more than 75). What the study reported, not specific to this receptor: Observed TCR beta diversity per million T cells fell roughly linearly with age, and a significant reduction was already apparent by age around 40. Bulk unsorted PBMC profiling prevented conclusive comparison of naive and antigen-experienced compartments. The long-lived group showed more naive CD4+ T cells, fewer expanded clones and increased TCR diversity than the aged group, suggesting age selection. Total diversity estimates from one million sequenced T cells were considered lower bounds and underestimates. The CMV infection status of donors was not known, potentially confounding age-related changes in expanded clonotypes. Observed TCR beta diversity correlated strongly with the percentage of naive T cells measured by flow cytometry.

The donors were 40 or so Caucasian individuals from Russia, aged roughly 6 to 100 years, who were systemically healthy. Each donor gave about 9.7 milliliters of peripheral blood, drawn into EDTA-treated Vacutainer tubes. PBMCs were isolated by Ficoll-Paque density-gradient centrifugation, with at least 6 million obtained per sample. Trizol reagent was used to extract total RNA from PBMCs, with at least 5 micrograms per sample. Naive CD45RAhigh/CD27high T cell percentages were measured by flow cytometry on a PBMC aliquot from every donor. Concerning this clonotype: Its antigen has not been determined. Base quality data are lacking; no much larger clone is found one base away.

Library preparation employed 5' RACE. Instrument on record: Illumina HiSeq 2500. A second PCR of roughly 7 to 11 cycles was run with a J-beta primer mix and a sample-barcoded 5' primer. Each TCR beta cDNA molecule received a unique molecular identifier from a template-switch 5' adaptor carrying 12 random nucleotides. Each sample yielded at least 3 million CDR3-containing paired-end reads. First-strand cDNA was synthesized from all RNA with the Mint cDNA synthesis kit, primed by a TRBC-specific oligonucleotide. Following uracil-DNA glycosylase treatment, a first 18-cycle PCR with universal primers M1SS and BC2_uni_R was performed on all cDNA. The study's processing was this. Each sample was normalized by randomly selecting 1 million high-quality reads, each carrying a distinct molecular identifier. Reads with shared molecular identifiers were discarded instead of being binned into consensus sequences. MiTCR, run with a Q25 quality threshold and the strictest error-elimination algorithm, handled CDR3 identification, clonotype clustering and error correction. Lower-bound total TCR beta diversity was estimated with a nonparametric unseen species model using Euler transformation. TCRdb reanalyzed the raw reads on its own, using fastp at Q25 for trimming and MiXCR for clone calling, and kept in-frame beta chains. For every CDR3 protein sequence, its rows merge into one entry that carries the most common genes and DNA. It is TCRdb's table, rather than the study itself, that gives the V and J calls and clone size. The table for this sample lists roughly 2 million distinct CDR3 sequences; around 50% of them were counted only once. The ten largest clones take up more than 2% of the sample.

Ends trimmed: V by 0 bases, J by 7 bases; bases unmatched to a gene: 8. Measured from the cysteine to the phenylalanine, the CDR3 is 15 residues long. The sequence is cut down to CDR3 DNA, 45 bases in frame from base 1. From the germline V gene, CDR1 is SGHRS and CDR2 is YFSETQ. This receptor was taken from a woman aged 40 to 50 in good health. The chain joins TRBV5-1 to TRBJ2-7; 9 junctional bases match TRBD1. Sequencing was performed on blood. The nucleotide sequence reads TGCGCCAGCAGCTTGGACCCGGGACAGGGAGTAGAGCAGTACTTC. The resulting protein is CASSLDPGQGVEQYF.